Described below is a single TCR beta chain sequence and its context. Antigen unknown. The sample originates from a study of T cell responses to AZD1222 COVID-19 vaccine. The study, taken as a whole, reports: With two AZD1222 doses given, Spike-specific TCR breadth and depth both rose. Among the donors, most were white British and more were female, and clonal diversity was possibly underestimated. Repertoire sampling was restricted to post-peak T cell response timepoints.

The protocol was immunoSEQ multiplex PCR, while the TCRdb copy is restricted to in-frame clones and leaves out a portion. The sample has around 120,000 clones; more than 75% are singletons. This CDR3 is built from 12 residues. Trimming stripped 4 bases from V and 4 bases from J, with 8 bases between. Germline CDR1 and CDR2: SGHTA and FQGNSA. The source of this sequence is an adult in good health. V is TRBV7-2 and J is TRBJ2-7, with D possibly being TRBD1 (6 bases). The sequencing used peripheral blood, collected on day 0 of AZD1222 vaccination. The chain's CDR3 is CASSSDRYEQYF. The DNA for the CDR3 is TGTGCCAGCAGCTCCGACAGGTACGAGCAGTACTTC.